Shown below are 8 T cell receptor beta chains from a single sample sequenced in a study of graft-versus-host responses after intestinal transplantation. Method: immunoSEQ multiplex PCR; TCRdb's copy keeps in-frame clones and lacks some. In the table there are fewer than 110,000 clones, roughly 89% of which are singletons. Antigens for these TCRs are unknown. The sample here was unstimulated CD4+ T cells sorted from spleen or lymph node cells, taken before transplant. The receptors derive from a human donor who was the organ donor for an intestinal transplant.

V is TRBV6-6 and J is TRBJ1-3; D uncertain. Germline V gene sequence: CDR1 MNHNY, CDR2 SVGAGI (reference sequence). There are 15 residues in the CDR3. V gave up 4 bases and J gave up 1 base, with 11 bases separating them. CDR3 nucleotide sequence: TGTGCCAGCAGTTCCCTTGAGGGATCTGGAAACACCATATATTTT. Translating it yields CASSSLEGSGNTIYF.

V usage is TRBV7-9 and J usage is TRBJ2-7; tentative D call: TRBD1 (5 bases). V shed 8 bases and J shed 4 bases, with 15 bases lying between them. Germline V gene lookup returns CDR1 SEHNR and CDR2 FQNEAQ (reference sequence). The length of the CDR3 is 13 residues. CDR3 nucleotide sequence: TGTGCCAGCCAAGAGAGTGGGGCTTACGAGCAGTACTTC. Protein: CASQESGAYEQYF.

The V gene is TRBV7-3, the J gene TRBJ2-5; 9 bases are shared with TRBD1. The junction had 7 bases not matched to a gene; V was cut back by 3 bases and J by 2 bases. In germline, CDR1 is SGHTA, CDR2 FQGTGA. This CDR3 is 16 amino acids long. The CDR3 DNA sequence: TGTGCCAGCAGCTTTACGGACAGGGGTGGGCAAGAGACCCAGTACTTC. Translated, it gives CASSFTDRGGQETQYF.

This clone is a singleton in its sample. This rearrangement joins TRBV5-1 to TRBJ2-1; D may be TRBD2 (6 bases). The CDR3 sequence is 14 residues long. With 7 bases removed from V and 2 bases from J, the gap between germline ends came to 13 bases. Germline V gene data show CDR1 as SGHRS and CDR2 as YFSETQ. The CDR3, as DNA: TGCGCCAGCGGCGGAGGGGCCACCTACAATGAGCAGTTCTTC. It codes for CASGGGATYNEQFF.

The chain joins TRBV6-5 to TRBJ1-6; a weak D match, TRBD1 (6 bases). V was shortened by 10 bases and J by 5 bases, with 18 bases between the two germline ends. Germline CDR1 reads MNHEY; CDR2 reads SVGAGI. The CDR3 runs to 15 residues. The DNA for the CDR3 is TGTGCCATCAGAGTGGGGGGGCGGGATAATTCACCCCTCCACTTT. Its protein is CAIRVGGRDNSPLHF.

The rearrangement uses TRBV6-5 and TRBJ1-6; tentatively, D is TRBD1 (6 bases). There are 14 residues in the CDR3. Germline V gene data show CDR1 as MNHEY and CDR2 as SVGAGI. With 6 bases removed from V and 7 bases from J, the gap between germline ends came to 13 bases. Here the CDR3 DNA reads TGTGCCAGCAGCAACAGGGAGGGGAATTCACCCCTCCACTTT. Protein: CASSNREGNSPLHF.

The chain is built from TRBV6-5 and TRBJ1-1; possibly TRBD1 for D (5 bases). This CDR3 region has 15 residues. The V end lost 6 bases, the J end lost 0 bases, and 14 bases lay between the germline ends. The germline V gene has CDR1 MNHEY and CDR2 SVGAGI. The CDR3 loop is CASRLRDSLNTEAFF. The CDR3 region has the DNA TGTGCCAGCAGGCTCCGTGACAGTTTGAACACTGAAGCTTTCTTT.

The J gene is TRBJ2-5, the V gene TRBV25-1; D is possibly TRBD2 (6 bases). From germline, CDR1 is MGHDK and CDR2 SYGVNS. Trimming cost V 4 bases and J 5 bases, with 11 bases left between them. There are 13 residues in the CDR3. As DNA, the CDR3 is TGTGCCAGCAGTGGCGGGGTAGCGGAGACCCAGTACTTC. This encodes CASSGGVAETQYF.